This T cell receptor beta chain was recovered during a study of blood T cells in healthy people across ages. In the study overall: The template switching approach captured approximately one barcoded beta molecule for every two T cells. Broader study findings: Estimated diversity, derived from one million T cells, was regarded as an underestimate.

For the second PCR, which ran for roughly 7 to 11 cycles, a sample-barcoded 5' primer and a J-beta primer mix were used. Every molecule of cDNA carried a tag from a template-switch adaptor with 12 random nucleotides. In TCRdb, the 5' RACE reads were re-called with MiXCR into one record per CDR3 protein. The data show roughly 930,000 distinct CDR3 sequences, around 48% seen once. Points on this clonotype: The antigen is unknown.

The study recruited healthy Caucasian donors from Russia who were aged about 6 to 95. The receptor comes from a man aged 25 to 45 in good health. The sample consisted of blood.

CDR3 loop: CASSSRGSYNSPLHF. CDR3 bases: TGTGCCAGCAGTTCCCGCGGCTCCTATAATTCACCCCTCCACTTT. The chain combines TRBV2 with TRBJ1-6; no reliable D call. The CDR3 has 15 residues. The V end lost 5 bases, the J end lost 0 bases, and 8 bases lay between the germline ends. Germline V gene data show CDR1 as SNHLY and CDR2 as FYNNEI.